The sequence of this T cell receptor beta chain was determined in a study of shared clonotypes between healthy human individuals. Note on this clone: Its antigen is unidentified. Within the sample, other DNA sequences also encode this same CDR3.

General study points: The low donor count limited represented genetic and exposure-history diversity.

TCRdb's copy holds only in-frame clones and misses some; the assay was immunoSEQ multiplex PCR. This sample has about 980,000 clones, with around three quarters found just once. This CDR3 has 15 residues. Trimming cost V 4 bases and J 0 bases, with 8 bases left between them. Germline V lookup: CDR1 SGHRS, CDR2 YFSETQ. This sequence originates from a man aged 18 to 35 in good health. The sequenced sample consisted of memory CD4+ T cells sorted from blood. Sample subset: CD45RA-negative fraction. The V call is TRBV5-1, the J call TRBJ2-6, with D unresolved. The CDR3 protein is CASSLGSSGANVLTF. CDR3 DNA: TGCGCCAGCAGCCTAGGATCCTCTGGGGCCAACGTCCTGACTTTC.